A single sample gave rise to the 32 T cell receptor beta chains below, sequenced in a study of T cells after yellow fever vaccination. TCRdb recomputed calls from the 5' RACE reads with MiXCR, one row per CDR3 protein. Of 65,000 to 90,000 distinct CDR3 sequences in the sample, about an eighth were seen once. The input for sequencing was CD8+ T cells not binding an NS4B(214-222) dextramer, sorted from PBMCs, taken roughly 20 days after the first yellow fever vaccination. These TCRs come from a man younger than 35 who received the YFV17D yellow fever vaccine.

The chain is built from TRBV7-2 and TRBJ2-2; D is unresolved. The germline V gene has CDR1 SGHTA and CDR2 FQGNSA. There are 12 residues in the CDR3. V was pared by 3 bases and J by 7 bases, with 6 bases between. CDR3 DNA: TGTGCCAGCAGCTTTCCCGACGGGGAGCTGTTTTTT. Amino acids: CASSFPDGELFF.

The sample holds a few counts of this clonotype. The chain couples TRBV2 to TRBJ2-5, with D perhaps given as TRBD1 or TRBD2 (5 bases each). CDR1 and CDR2 from the germline V gene are SNHLY and FYNNEI. CDR3 length: 13 residues. V was pared by 4 bases and J by 7 bases, with 13 bases between. The DNA for the CDR3 is TGTGCCAGCAGTGCCGGGACCCCAAGGACCCAGTACTTC. It is translated as CASSAGTPRTQYF.

This clonotype was recorded a few times. This sequence joins TRBV18 and TRBJ2-7; perhaps TRBD2 as D (6 bases). The germline V and J ends were trimmed by 3 bases and 6 bases, with 9 bases remaining between them. The CDR3 contains 12 residues. Germline values: CDR1 KGHSH, CDR2 LQKENI. CDR3 bases: TGTGCCAGCTCACCTGGAGGGGTCGAGCAGTACTTC. It codes for CASSPGGVEQYF.

The CDR3 coding sequence is TGTGCCAGTAGTGCGCGGACAGGTGCCGGTTCACCCCTCCACTTT. This translates into CASSARTGAGSPLHF. The V call is TRBV19, the J call TRBJ1-6, with TRBD1 identical over 7 bases. Germline V gene sequence: CDR1 LNHDA, CDR2 SQIVND (reference sequence). The V gene end was trimmed by 5 bases and the J gene end by 9 bases; junction bases not matched to a gene: 10. CDR3 length: 15 amino acids.

This chain links TRBV14 with TRBJ2-1; D is unclear. The CDR3 length is 15 residues. Per germline, CDR1 SGHDN and CDR2 FVKESK. Between the trimmed V and J ends, which lost 3 bases and 1 base, there was a span of 10 bases. The CDR3 sequence: CASSQVIGSYNEQFF. The CDR3, as DNA: TGTGCCAGCAGCCAGGTGATCGGTTCCTACAATGAGCAGTTCTTC. Full variable domain (missing parts from reference TRBV14 and TRBJ2-1): EAGVTQFPSHSVIEKGQTVTLRCDPISGHDNLYWYRRVMGKEIKFLLHFVKESKQDESGMPNNRFLAERTGGTYSTLKVQPAELEDSGVYFCASSQVIGSYNEQFFGPGTRLTVL.

A few counts support this clonotype. The rearrangement joins TRBV29-1 to TRBJ2-2; a possible D gene is TRBD1 (6 bases). Germline CDR1 and CDR2: SQVTM and ANQGSEA. V was shortened by 6 bases and J by 1 base, with 12 bases between the two germline ends. The CDR3 consists of 14 residues. The chain's CDR3 is CSVSGTLNTGELFF. The CDR3 region has the DNA TGCAGCGTCTCCGGGACATTGAACACCGGGGAGCTGTTTTTT.

This rearrangement joins TRBV5-1 to TRBJ2-5; weak D call: TRBD2 (6 bases). The CDR3 spans 17 residues. Germline lookup yields CDR1 SGHRS and CDR2 YFSETQ. The V and J ends lost 0 bases and 4 bases respectively, with 19 bases between them. CDR3 sequence (DNA): TGCGCCAGCAGCTTGGAAGGGACGCGGGGCGAGGGAGAGACCCAGTACTTC. This sequence encodes CASSLEGTRGEGETQYF.

This clonotype was observed a handful of times. V gene TRBV20-1 combines with J gene TRBJ2-1; no clear D. Germline-derived CDR1 and CDR2 are DFQATT and SNEGSKA (reference sequence). Trimming stripped 3 bases from V and 4 bases from J, with 10 bases between. The CDR3 runs 13 residues. CDR3 DNA: TGCAGTGCTAGTGGCGGTACATACAATGAGCAGTTCTTC. Its protein product is CSASGGTYNEQFF.

The chain joins TRBV20-1 to TRBJ2-3; 7 bases line up with TRBD1. CDR3 size: 14 residues. Germline V gives CDR1 DFQATT, CDR2 SNEGSKA (reference sequence). V shed 5 bases, J shed 4 bases, and the junction held 9 bases outside the gene matches. CDR3 nucleotide sequence: TGCAGTGCTCGTGACAGGGTCGTACCAGATACGCAGTATTTT. It translates to CSARDRVVPDTQYF.

This clonotype was detected only a few times. The J gene is TRBJ1-5, the V gene TRBV29-1; D unresolved. CDR1 SQVTM and CDR2 ANQGSEA come from the germline V gene. CDR3 length: 12 amino acids. Trimming pared 4 bases from V and 11 bases from J, leaving 15 bases between. The CDR3: CSVAAGGGSQHF. As DNA, the CDR3 is TGCAGCGTTGCGGCCGGCGGCGGGTCCCAGCATTTT.

V usage is TRBV18 and J usage is TRBJ2-1; maybe TRBD1 (6 bases). CDR3 length: 13 residues. Germline V gene lookup returns CDR1 KGHSH and CDR2 LQKENI. Trimming took 1 base from V and 6 from J, leaving 7 bases between them. CDR3 region: CASSPRDTNEQFF. DNA for the CDR3: TGTGCCAGCTCACCACGGGACACCAATGAGCAGTTCTTC.

The V gene is TRBV6-2 or TRBV6-3, the J gene TRBJ2-7; the D is unclear. The CDR3 length is 13 residues. Germline values: CDR1 MNHEY, CDR2 SVGEGT. V gave up 5 bases and J gave up 2 bases, with 10 bases separating them. The chain's CDR3 is CASSNGSPYEQYF. CDR3 sequence (DNA): TGTGCCAGCAGTAACGGATCGCCCTACGAGCAGTACTTC.

The table lists this clonotype with a few counts. The chain employs TRBV20-1 and TRBJ2-5; 9 nucleotides agree with TRBD1. The V gene end was trimmed by 0 bases and the J gene end by 5 bases; junction bases not matched to a gene: 7. Germline values: CDR1 DFQATT, CDR2 SNEGSKA (reference sequence). The CDR3 runs 15 residues. CDR3 sequence (DNA): TGCAGTGCTAGAGATGAGGACAGGGGAGGGGAGACCCAGTACTTC. It codes for CSARDEDRGGETQYF.

This clonotype was recorded a few times. The genes are TRBV6-5 and TRBJ2-5; a possible D gene is TRBD1 (7 bases). The CDR3 consists of 15 residues. V was clipped by 0 bases and J by 4 bases, with 12 bases between them. CDR1 is MNHEY and CDR2 is SVGAGI in the germline V gene. This chain's CDR3 is CASSYSRRGLETQYF. CDR3 coding DNA: TGTGCCAGCAGTTACTCGAGGAGGGGGCTAGAGACCCAGTACTTC.

This clonotype was seen ten or more times. This sequence joins TRBV12-3 or TRBV12-4 and TRBJ2-2; no clear D. The length of the CDR3 is 14 residues. Trimming removed 6 bases at V and 3 bases at J, with 11 bases between. CDR3 DNA: TGTGCCAGCAGGCCATGGTGGGACACCGGGGAGCTGTTTTTT. Translated: CASRPWWDTGELFF.

This chain links TRBV7-6 with TRBJ2-2; D may be TRBD1 or TRBD2 (6 bases each). The CDR3 covers 17 residues. V was shortened by 1 base and J by 2 bases, with 14 bases between the two germline ends. The germline CDR1 and CDR2 sequences are SGHVS and FNYEAQ. The DNA for the CDR3 is TGTGCCAGCAGCTTAGATCGGGGGCGGACTAACACCGGGGAGCTGTTTTTT. Translating it yields CASSLDRGRTNTGELFF. Using reference TRBV7-6 and TRBJ2-2 for the parts outside the CDR3, the full variable domain is GAGVSQSPRYKVTKRGQDVALRCDPISGHVSLYWYRQALGQGPEFLTYFNYEAQQDKSGLPNDRFSAERPEGSISTLTIQRTEQRDSAMYRCASSLDRGRTNTGELFFGEGSRLTVL.

This clonotype was observed a handful of times. The chain recombines TRBV12-3 or TRBV12-4 with TRBJ2-2; D perhaps matches TRBD2 (6 bases). Trimming left V 6 bases short and J 4 bases short, with 15 bases between. The CDR3 length is 15 residues. The CDR3 DNA sequence: TGTGCCAGCAGCCCTGGCTGGGGAGGCACCGGGGAGCTGTTTTTT. It yields the protein CASSPGWGGTGELFF.

CDR3 DNA sequence: TGTGCCAGCAGCGTAGTGGGGGGTCCCAGCTCCTACAATGAGCAGTTCTTC. Its protein product is CASSVVGGPSSYNEQFF. The chain recombines TRBV9 with TRBJ2-1; weak D call: TRBD2 (6 bases). CDR1 and CDR2 from the germline V gene are SGDLS and YYNGEE. V lost 0 bases and J lost 0, with 13 bases in between. The CDR3 length is 17 residues.

This sequence joins TRBV7-9 and TRBJ2-1, with TRBD1 identical over 9 bases. This CDR3 spans 15 amino acids. J lost 0 bases, V lost 10 bases, and 7 bases had no gene match. In germline, CDR1 is SEHNR, CDR2 FQNEAQ (reference sequence). For the CDR3, the DNA is TGTGCCACCATAGACAGGGGGAGCTCCTACAATGAGCAGTTCTTC. This codes for CATIDRGSSYNEQFF.

This clonotype came up many times. This chain joins TRBV12-3 or TRBV12-4 and TRBJ2-5; D ambiguous. This CDR3 region has 11 residues. The V end was cut by 3 bases, the J end by 5 bases, with 4 bases between. The CDR3 sequence is CASSLGETQYF. CDR3 DNA sequence: TGTGCCAGCAGTTTGGGGGAGACCCAGTACTTC.

This chain connects TRBV7-8 to TRBJ2-2; D is uncertain. Per germline, CDR1 SGHVS and CDR2 FQNEAQ. The CDR3 extends over 14 amino acids. V dropped 1 base and J dropped 5 bases, with 8 bases sitting between them. CDR3 bases: TGTGCCAGCAGCTTAGGGCGAGAAACCGGGGAGCTGTTTTTT. Protein: CASSLGRETGELFF. Drawing the rest from reference TRBV7-8 and TRBJ2-2, the complete variable domain is GAGVSQSPRYKVAKRGQDVALRCDPISGHVSLFWYQQALGQGPEFLTYFQNEAQLDKSGLPSDRFFAERPEGSVSTLKIQRTQQEDSAVYLCASSLGRETGELFFGEGSRLTVL.

As for this clonotype: A much larger clone is a single base away; this may be a read error. This sequence joins TRBV10-3 and TRBJ2-7; weak D call: TRBD1 (6 bases). With 6 bases removed from V and 3 bases from J, the gap between germline ends came to 12 bases. Germline-derived CDR1 and CDR2 are ENHRY and SYGVKD. CDR3 length: 13 amino acids. Here the CDR3 reads CAISPRTDYEQYF. The CDR3 DNA sequence: TGTGCCATCAGCCCCAGGACAGACTACGAGCAGTACTTC.

This clonotype appeared a few times. J is TRBJ2-6 and V is TRBV12-3 or TRBV12-4; no clear D. The CDR3 runs 15 residues. V gave up 2 bases and J gave up 0 bases, with 5 bases separating them. The CDR3 region has the DNA TGTGCCAGCAGTTTAAGGGACTCTGGGGCCAACGTCCTGACTTTC. Residues: CASSLRDSGANVLTF.

A remark on this clonotype: This clone may be a read error of a much larger clone one base away. V gene TRBV11-2 combines with J gene TRBJ2-5; 7 nucleotides line up with TRBD2. Germline values: CDR1 SGHAT, CDR2 FQNNGV. The V and J ends lost 11 bases and 2 bases, in that order; junction bases with no gene match: 5. The CDR3 extends over 12 amino acids. The CDR3 protein is CACRGGQETQYF. For the CDR3, the DNA is TGTGCCTGTCGCGGGGGACAAGAGACCCAGTACTTC.

The CDR3 is CASSSLGGATDTQYF. CDR3 in DNA: TGTGCCAGCAGTTCGCTCGGGGGGGCCACAGATACGCAGTATTTT. J is TRBJ2-3 and V is TRBV6-5, with 8 bases that match TRBD2. Per the germline V gene, CDR1 is MNHEY and CDR2 is SVGAGI. Losses at the gene ends were 4 bases for V and 2 bases for J; bases not matched to a gene: 5. The CDR3 sequence is 15 residues long.

This rearrangement joins TRBV9 to TRBJ2-1; 8 bases line up with TRBD2. Germline V gene data show CDR1 as SGDLS and CDR2 as YYNGEE. J was trimmed by 4 bases and V by 5 bases; bases with no gene match: 5. The CDR3 runs to 14 residues. For the CDR3, the DNA is TGTGCCAGCAGTGGGAGCGGGGGATACAATGAGCAGTTCTTC. It codes for CASSGSGGYNEQFF.

The chain employs TRBV11-2 and TRBJ1-2; tentatively, D is TRBD1 (6 bases). Germline loops: CDR1 SGHAT, CDR2 FQNNGV. Deletions cut 5 bases from V and 4 bases from J, with 17 bases between. CDR3 length: 15 amino acids. The CDR3 region has the DNA TGTGCCAGCAGCCCGACCGAGGGGGGCCCCTATGGCTACACCTTC. Protein product: CASSPTEGGPYGYTF.

This clonotype was detected a few times. This chain uses TRBV7-7 with TRBJ2-5; D perhaps matches TRBD2 (5 bases). Germline V gene data show CDR1 as SSHAT and CDR2 as FNYEAQ (reference sequence). The CDR3 runs 13 residues. V was cut by 11 bases and J by 4 bases, with 17 bases left in between. CDR3 DNA: TGTGCCGCCGGGGTGGGCCTCCCAGAGACCCAGTACTTC. It yields the protein CAAGVGLPETQYF.

The rearrangement links TRBV24-1 to TRBJ2-7, with D perhaps matching TRBD2 (6 bases). The CDR3 is 14 residues long. In germline, CDR1 is KGHDR, CDR2 SFDVKD. The V end lost 4 bases, the J end lost 7 bases, and 16 bases lay between the germline ends. CDR3 DNA sequence: TGTGCCACCAGTGACTCCGGGACTCCGGGGGAGCAGTACTTC. This encodes CATSDSGTPGEQYF.

The chain combines TRBV12-3 or TRBV12-4 with TRBJ1-1; no clear D. Trimming left V 5 bases short and J 2 bases short, with 9 bases between. The CDR3 has 13 amino acids. The CDR3 protein is CASSPDGNTEAFF. In DNA, the CDR3 is TGTGCCAGCAGTCCCGACGGTAACACTGAAGCTTTCTTT.

This sequence joins TRBV20-1 and TRBJ2-7; D is possibly TRBD2 (6 bases). V was pared by 3 bases and J by 4 bases, with 13 bases between. There are 13 residues in the CDR3. The germline V gene encodes CDR1 DFQATT and CDR2 SNEGSKA (reference sequence). CDR3 DNA sequence: TGCAGTGCTAGTGCCAGGACTACTTACGAGCAGTACGTC. The encoded protein is CSASARTTYEQYV.

This clonotype came up a few times. V gene TRBV4-1 combines with J gene TRBJ2-1, with a tentative D call TRBD2 (7 bases). This CDR3 has 17 residues. From germline, CDR1 is MGHRA and CDR2 YSYEKL. Trimming took 0 bases from V and 12 from J, leaving 24 bases between them. This CDR3 is CASSQEFAGAPRGRQFF. In DNA, the CDR3 is TGCGCCAGCAGCCAAGAATTTGCGGGGGCTCCAAGGGGCCGGCAGTTCTTC.